This T cell receptor beta chain was found in a study of T cells after yellow fever vaccination. Overall study results and limits: The study noted that FACS-sorted repertoires could contain abundant clonotypes contaminating from the bulk population.

On this clonotype: Its matching antigen is unknown.

TCRdb called the 5' RACE reads again in MiXCR, with one record for every CDR3 protein. This sample carries around 600,000 distinct CDR3 sequences, around an eighth of them seen once, and the ten largest clones take 14% to 15%. This CDR3 contains 16 residues. Trimming cost V 1 base and J 6 bases; bases outside gene matches: 9. In germline, CDR1 is KGHSH, CDR2 LQKENI. The rearrangement uses TRBV18 and TRBJ1-2; 9 nucleotides line up with TRBD1. The clonotype comes from a man aged 25 to 45 who received the YFV17D yellow fever vaccine. Material: PBMCs, obtained on the day of the yellow fever booster vaccination. Here the CDR3 DNA reads TGTGCCAGCTCACCACAAACCCCCGGGACAGGGAATGGCTACACCTTC. It translates to CASSPQTPGTGNGYTF.